A single sample gave rise to the 15 T cell receptor beta chains below, sequenced in a study of glioma-infiltrating T cells after dendritic cell vaccination. Time point in this sample: after dendritic cell vaccination, including at tumor progression/relapse. Sequencing was performed with immunoSEQ multiplex PCR; in TCRdb, only in-frame clones are kept and a portion is missing. The sample contains under 75,000 clones, about 83% of which appear only once. The sequencing used blood, collected after dendritic cell vaccination. Receptors originate from a human donor with glioblastoma.

This clone came up a few times. Other DNA sequences within the sample encode an identical CDR3. The chain joins TRBV30 to TRBJ1-6; D ambiguous. This CDR3 has 13 amino acids. Germline V CDR1 and CDR2: GTSNPN, SVGIG (reference sequence). The V gene lost 5 bases and the J gene lost 0 bases, with 5 bases spanning the gap. The CDR3 sequence is CAWGSSYNSPLHF. The CDR3 nucleotides are TGTGCCTGGGGGAGCTCCTATAATTCACCCCTCCACTTT.

J is TRBJ2-7 and V is TRBV5-6, with 7 bases lining up with TRBD1. The CDR3 loop spans 14 amino acids. V shed 4 bases and J 2 bases; nucleotides not matched to a gene: 6. The germline CDR1 and CDR2 sequences are SGHDT and YYEEEE. CDR3 nucleotides: TGTGCCAGCAGCGGACACAGGGGCACCTACGAGCAGTACTTC. Translation gives CASSGHRGTYEQYF. The complete variable domain, with remaining parts taken from reference TRBV5-6 and TRBJ2-7, reads DAGVTQSPTHLIKTRGQQVTLRCSPKSGHDTVSWYQQALGQGPQFIFQYYEEEERQRGNFPDRFSGHQFPNYSSELNVNALLLGDSALYLCASSGHRGTYEQYFGPGTRLTVT.

The J gene is TRBJ2-5, the V gene TRBV7-9, with D unclear. Germline V gene lookup returns CDR1 SEHNR and CDR2 FQNEAQ (reference sequence). V was trimmed by 6 bases and J by 5 bases, leaving 16 bases between them. The CDR3 is 14 amino acids. The CDR3 sequence is CASSVAQVPETQYF. The CDR3 coding sequence is TGTGCCAGCAGTGTGGCGCAGGTCCCGGAGACCCAGTACTTC.

The chain's CDR3 is CASSEATGLGYTF. DNA for the CDR3: TGTGCCAGTAGTGAGGCGACAGGGCTGGGCTACACCTTC. The chain links TRBV19 to TRBJ1-2; 7 bases line up with TRBD1. Trimming cost V 5 bases and J 8 bases; bases outside gene matches: 8. Germline-derived CDR1 and CDR2 are LNHDA and SQIVND (reference sequence). This CDR3 has 13 residues.

CDR3 protein: CASSLEHTGSNEQYF. Written as DNA, the CDR3 is TGTGCCAGCAGCTTAGAGCACACAGGGTCCAACGAGCAGTACTTC. This sequence joins TRBV5-4 and TRBJ2-7, with TRBD1 as a possible D gene (6 bases). V dropped 2 bases and J dropped 5 bases, with 17 bases sitting between them. CDR1 is SGHNT, CDR2 YYREEE, per germline (reference sequence). This CDR3 region has 15 residues.

The gene calls are TRBV7-3 and TRBJ1-1; weak D call: TRBD1 (5 bases). Trimming pared 0 bases from V and 1 base from J, leaving 6 bases between. CDR3 size: 14 residues. Germline V lookup: CDR1 SGHTA, CDR2 FQGTGA. The CDR3 loop is CASSLTDRNTEAFF. The CDR3 DNA reads as TGTGCCAGCAGCTTAACCGACAGGAACACTGAAGCTTTCTTT.

The chain carries TRBV14 and TRBJ2-7; 7 bases agree with TRBD2. V shed 4 bases, J shed 6 bases, and the junction held 6 bases outside the gene matches. Germline CDR1 and CDR2: SGHDN and FVKESK. The CDR3 runs 13 residues. The CDR3 sequence is CASSPTLAGEQYF. In nucleotides, the CDR3 is TGTGCCAGCAGCCCCACATTAGCGGGCGAGCAGTACTTC.

Relative to its sample, this clone is medium-sized. The chain uses TRBV5-4 and TRBJ2-7, with 10 bases aligning to TRBD1. The CDR3 has 14 residues. From germline, CDR1 is SGHNT and CDR2 YYREEE (reference sequence). With 4 bases clipped from V and 2 bases from J, the junction kept 3 bases outside the gene matches. CDR3 nucleotides: TGTGCCAGCAGCCGAGGGACAGGGGCCTACGAGCAGTACTTC. This translates into CASSRGTGAYEQYF.

The chain carries TRBV6-5 and TRBJ1-2; D unclear. The CDR3 runs 11 residues. CDR1 is MNHEY and CDR2 is SVGAGI in the germline V gene. V gave up 4 bases and J gave up 13 bases, with 13 bases separating them. CDR3: CASSFGTRVTF. For the CDR3, the DNA is TGTGCCAGCAGTTTCGGTACGCGGGTCACCTTC.

The chain employs TRBV6-6 and TRBJ1-1, with 7 positions matching TRBD1. J was trimmed by 1 base and V by 6 bases; bases with no gene match: 11. The CDR3 covers 16 residues. Germline V gene lookup returns CDR1 MNHNY and CDR2 SVGAGI (reference sequence). DNA for the CDR3: TGTGCCAGCAGGCAAACCTACAGGGGAGAGAACACTGAAGCTTTCTTT. Its protein is CASRQTYRGENTEAFF.

This chain joins TRBV9 and TRBJ2-1; TRBD2 agrees at 9 bases. The CDR3 length is 16 residues. Germline V lookup: CDR1 SGDLS, CDR2 YYNGEE. V lost 4 bases to trimming and J lost 9 bases; unmatched junction nucleotides: 14. CDR3 in DNA: TGTGCCAGCAGCTCGAGCGGCGGGGGGGCCCGGGTTGAGCAGTTCTTC. Translated: CASSSSGGGARVEQFF.

The chain joins TRBV14 to TRBJ2-7, with D perhaps matching TRBD2 (6 bases). Looked up from germline, CDR1 is SGHDN and CDR2 is FVKESK. Trimming left V 4 bases short and J 0 bases short, with 22 bases between. The CDR3 is made up of 18 amino acids. The CDR3 reads CASSRRPGLSRTSYEQYF. For the CDR3, the DNA is TGTGCCAGCAGCCGACGCCCGGGACTCAGCAGGACCTCCTACGAGCAGTACTTC.

V usage is TRBV10-3 and J usage is TRBJ2-5; D not resolved. V was clipped by 2 bases and J by 3 bases, with 7 bases between them. The CDR3 runs to 13 residues. From germline, CDR1 is ENHRY and CDR2 SYGVKD. The chain's CDR3 is CAISEKREETQYF. The CDR3 nucleotides are TGTGCCATCAGTGAGAAGCGCGAAGAGACCCAGTACTTC.

The J gene is TRBJ2-1, the V gene TRBV27, with D tentatively TRBD1 (5 bases). Trimming shortened V by 0 bases and J by 0 bases, and 9 bases separated the two germline ends. Germline-derived CDR1 and CDR2 are MNHEY and SMNVEV (reference sequence). The CDR3 consists of 16 residues. The CDR3 here is CASSLSIQGSYNEQFF. Written as DNA, the CDR3 is TGTGCCAGCAGTTTATCAATCCAGGGCTCCTACAATGAGCAGTTCTTC.

The chain uses TRBV5-1 and TRBJ2-7; 7 nucleotides agree with TRBD1. The CDR3 runs to 13 residues. Trimming took 0 bases from V and 4 from J; bases not matched to a gene: 1. The germline V gene has CDR1 SGHRS and CDR2 YFSETQ. The CDR3, as DNA: TGCGCCAGCAGCTTGGAACAGGGGTACGAGCAGTACTTC. This encodes CASSLEQGYEQYF.